A single T cell receptor (beta chain) is shown here with its context. Its antigen has not been determined. No qualities accompany the bases; no much larger clone lies one base away. The data were obtained in a study of shared clonotypes between healthy human individuals (dated by TCRdb to 2018 to 2021). Broadly, across the study: The cohort comprised two women and three men aged 18 to 49 years. Leukapheresis yielded between about 0.9 and 8.9 billion PBMCs per donor. For each donor, CD4 naive and CD4 memory were each given three plates, CD8 naive was given two plates, and CD8 memory was given one plate. To estimate repertoire size and how much clonotypes are shared between individuals, the study performed deep sequencing of blood TCR repertoires from five healthy adults. To increase sequencing depth and limit assay-specific biases, TCR repertoire library preparation and sequencing were carried out by different laboratories using diverse techniques. The research as a whole found: The small number of donors limited the genetic and exposure-history diversity represented. Higher generation probabilities were observed for clonotypes shared by all four sorted-subset donors than for non-shared clonotypes. Naive subsets generally had larger estimated clonotype richness than memory subsets. Sampling was limited to blood, and TCR repertoires in tissue likely differ from TCR repertoires in blood. Even with the large sequencing depth, rarefaction of the sorted-subset datasets indicated that sequencing was incomplete. When four donors were compared, the shared fraction of clonotypes was 5% to 6.5% for naive CD4, around 3.5% for naive CD8, 2.3% for memory CD4, and 0.35% to 0.4% for memory CD8. Pairwise subsampling indicated that sequencing depth was expected to affect the degree of clonotype sharing among donors.

Using the deep immunoSEQ assay, TCR CDR3 regions were amplified from genomic DNA by multiplex PCR. Extracted genomic DNA from each cell subset was spread evenly across all wells of several immunoSEQ 96-well plates, with each plate serving as a replicate. For sorted subsets, around 200 ng genomic DNA, equal to approximately 30,000 T cell genomes, was loaded into each replicate PCR. The purified libraries were quantified using a Qubit 3.0 fluorometer, sized with a Bioanalyzer 2100, and then quantified again using the KAPA Library Quantification kit. Each immunoSEQ 96-well plate was sequenced on its own single-read 150-cycle Illumina NextSeq 550 flow cell. As for the original processing: Because only junctional sequences without quality scores were contained in the immunoSEQ output, filtering matching that applied to full-length reads could not be performed. Sequences were annotated with PyIR, a Python wrapper for IgBLAST v1.9, and V/J genes and CDR3 were assigned using IMGT germline references. Reads were filtered out if the reads had weak V/J assignments (E-value above 1e-6), no CDR3, stop codons, out-of-frame junctions, or ambiguous translated residues. V3J clonotypes were defined by identical inferred V gene, J gene, and CDR3 amino acid sequence. Percentage overlap between repertoires was calculated by dividing the number of shared unique clonotypes by the size of the smaller repertoire. Repertoire richness was assessed with RTK rarefaction, the Chao1 estimator, and Recon v2.1 estimates of unobserved clonotypes. Generation probabilities were computed with OLGA for all TCRbeta clonotypes obtained by the gDNA method from a few donors. Not all clones reach the TCRdb copy of this immuneACCESS table, which keeps in-frame sequences only. Checked studies attribute under half of the gap to unresolved V genes and leave the rest unexplained. From that table come the V and J calls and clone size; the DNA was used to work out D and trimming. The sample table shows about a million clones, and over 60% are seen once. The ten top clones hold approximately 1.5% of the sample.

Relative to germline, V is 9 bases shorter and J is 0 bases shorter, with 18 bases between their ends. The CDR3 runs 15 residues from the cysteine to the phenylalanine. CDR3 DNA only is kept here, 45 bases in frame from base 1. CDR1 and CDR2 (LNHDA, SQIVND) derive from the germline V gene (reference sequence). The donors were healthy, HIV-negative adults with no recently reported acute infections or vaccinations. Every donor was a Caucasian adult residing in Nashville, Tennessee, USA. CD4+ T cells were enriched through magnetic negative selection, after which naive cells were positively selected on CD45RA and the remaining negative fraction served as the memory subset. After blood collection by leukapheresis, PBMCs were isolated using Ficoll-Histopaque density gradient centrifugation and then cryopreserved in the vapor phase of liquid nitrogen. Analytical flow cytometry was used to check the purity and quantity of each magnetically sorted T cell population. Genomic DNA was isolated from every sorted fraction and measured by UV absorbance on a Nanodrop 2000c.

Sequencing was carried out using memory CD4+ T cells sorted from blood. The cell subset or site label, read with the paper, signifies: CD45RA-negative fraction. This clonotype was sampled from a young man in good health. This sequence uses TRBV19 and TRBJ2-7; no confident D gene assignment can be made. In nucleotide form, the sequence is TGTGCCAGCCAAAGGGCGGCAGAAACCTCCTACGAGCAGTACTTC. Its translation reads: CASQRAAETSYEQYF. The full variable domain, completed from the reference TRBV19 and TRBJ2-7 proteins outside the CDR3, reads DGGITQSPKYLFRKEGQNVTLSCEQNLNHDAMYWYRQDPGQGLRLIYYSQIVNDFQKGDIAEGYSVSREKKESFPLTVTSAQKNPTAFYLCASQRAAETSYEQYFGPGTRLTVT.